The 10 T cell receptor beta chains given below trace back to one sample, sequenced in a study of T cell responses to AZD1222 COVID-19 vaccine. The assay was immunoSEQ multiplex PCR, and TCRdb's table has in-frame clones only and misses some. In the table there are around 130,000 clones, roughly 93% of which are singletons. The source was peripheral blood, collected on day 0 of AZD1222 vaccination. Every receptor here comes from an adult in good health.

This clone was detected only once. The gene calls are TRBV2 and TRBJ1-1; TRBD1 matches 9 bases. The CDR3 is 15 residues long. The ends lost 1 base at V and 1 base at J; junction bases unmatched: 1. Germline values: CDR1 SNHLY, CDR2 FYNNEI. CDR3 residues: CASSEEGQGNTEAFF. CDR3 sequence (DNA): TGTGCCAGCAGTGAAGAGGGACAGGGGAACACTGAAGCTTTCTTT.

The rearrangement uses TRBV7-9 and TRBJ1-1; tentatively, D is TRBD1 (5 bases). This CDR3 is 13 amino acids long. From germline, CDR1 is SEHNR and CDR2 FQNEAQ (reference sequence). Deletions cut 5 bases from V and 3 bases from J, with 10 bases between. In DNA form, the CDR3 reads TGTGCCAGCAGCCAGGGAAGGGACACTGAAGCTTTCTTT. Translating it yields CASSQGRDTEAFF.

The chain joins TRBV3-1 (or the pseudogene TRBV3-2) to TRBJ2-1; D unclear. There are 13 residues in the CDR3. Per germline, CDR1 LGHDT and CDR2 YNNKEL (reference sequence). V lost 1 base and J lost 10, with 11 bases in between. The CDR3 nucleotides read TGTGCCAGCAGCCAAGGCGACATCTCCGAGCAGTTCTTC. Its protein is CASSQGDISEQFF.

V is TRBV6-5 and J is TRBJ1-4; 10 bases agree with TRBD1. V trimming: 7 bases; J trimming: 8 bases; junction bases outside the gene matches: 10. The germline CDR1 and CDR2 sequences are MNHEY and SVGAGI. This CDR3 comprises 15 residues. CDR3 sequence (DNA): TGTGCCAGCAACCTTCCCGGGACAGGGGTCGAAAAACTGTTTTTT. Amino acids: CASNLPGTGVEKLFF.

This clone was observed once. The chain recombines TRBV7-2 with TRBJ1-2; possible D gene TRBD1, 5 bases. Trimming left V 4 bases short and J 8 bases short, with 20 bases between. This CDR3 region has 15 residues. Germline lookup yields CDR1 SGHTA and CDR2 FQGNSA. The chain's CDR3 is CASSSRAGVLPGYTF. CDR3 DNA: TGTGCCAGCAGCTCCCGGGCGGGGGTCCTTCCCGGCTACACCTTC.

In the case of this clone: Other DNA sequences in the sample encode the same CDR3. CDR3 residues: CASSRTENTEAFF. The DNA of the CDR3 is TGTGCCAGCTCACGGACAGAGAACACTGAAGCTTTCTTT. The chain uses TRBV18 and TRBJ1-1; perhaps TRBD1 as D (6 bases). Trimming left V 4 bases short and J 1 base short, with 7 bases between. The CDR3 runs 13 residues. CDR1 is KGHSH, CDR2 LQKENI, per germline.

The rearrangement uses TRBV7-9 and TRBJ1-2; 7 bases map to TRBD1. Germline CDR1 reads SEHNR; CDR2 reads FQNEAQ (reference sequence). V lost 5 bases, J lost 7 bases, and 13 bases stayed unmatched. The CDR3 contains 15 residues. DNA of the CDR3: TGTGCCAGCAGCCCGTCGACAGGGTCTCATAGTGGCTACACCTTC. This encodes CASSPSTGSHSGYTF.

In the case of this clone: Other DNA sequences in the sample encode the same CDR3. The chain uses TRBV27 and TRBJ1-2; 7 nucleotides align to TRBD1. Unmatched junction bases numbered 10, after V lost 6 bases and J lost 6 bases. The CDR3 runs to 14 residues. Germline V gene lookup returns CDR1 MNHEY and CDR2 SMNVEV (reference sequence). The CDR3: CASRWVGTDDGYTF. DNA of the CDR3: TGTGCCAGCAGATGGGTCGGGACAGACGATGGCTACACCTTC.

The J gene is TRBJ1-2, the V gene TRBV7-9, with no clear D. The CDR3 spans 16 residues. Germline loops: CDR1 SEHNR, CDR2 FQNEAQ (reference sequence). The V and J ends lost 1 base and 0 bases respectively, with 12 bases between them. The CDR3 is CASSLVEDAANYGYTF. DNA for the CDR3: TGTGCCAGCAGCTTAGTGGAGGACGCCGCTAACTATGGCTACACCTTC.

The V gene is TRBV5-1, the J gene TRBJ2-6, with 7 bases lining up with TRBD1. This CDR3 contains 17 residues. Germline V lookup: CDR1 SGHRS, CDR2 YFSETQ. V dropped 4 bases and J dropped 2; count of bases not matched to a gene: 9. The CDR3 loop is CASSPTTTGTGANVLTF. CDR3 DNA sequence: TGCGCCAGCAGCCCGACCACGACAGGGACTGGGGCCAACGTCCTGACTTTC.